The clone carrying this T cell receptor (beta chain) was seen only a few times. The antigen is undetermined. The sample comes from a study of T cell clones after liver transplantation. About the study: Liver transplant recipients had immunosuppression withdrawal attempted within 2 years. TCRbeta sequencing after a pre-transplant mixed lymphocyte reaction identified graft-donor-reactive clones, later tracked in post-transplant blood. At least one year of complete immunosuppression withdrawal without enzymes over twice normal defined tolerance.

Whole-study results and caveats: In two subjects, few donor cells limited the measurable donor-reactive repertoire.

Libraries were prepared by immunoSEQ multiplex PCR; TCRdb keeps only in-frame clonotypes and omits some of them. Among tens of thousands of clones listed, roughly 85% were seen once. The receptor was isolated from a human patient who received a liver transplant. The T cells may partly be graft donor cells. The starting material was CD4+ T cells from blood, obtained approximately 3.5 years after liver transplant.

The CDR3: CASSFASYNYGYTF. The CDR3 DNA reads as TGTGCCAGCAGCTTTGCCAGCTATAACTATGGCTACACCTTC. The chain carries TRBV5-4 and TRBJ1-2; D uncertain. The V gene's germline CDR1 is SGHNT and CDR2 YYREEE (reference sequence). The V and J ends lost 2 bases and 1 base respectively, with 9 bases between them. The length of the CDR3 is 14 residues.